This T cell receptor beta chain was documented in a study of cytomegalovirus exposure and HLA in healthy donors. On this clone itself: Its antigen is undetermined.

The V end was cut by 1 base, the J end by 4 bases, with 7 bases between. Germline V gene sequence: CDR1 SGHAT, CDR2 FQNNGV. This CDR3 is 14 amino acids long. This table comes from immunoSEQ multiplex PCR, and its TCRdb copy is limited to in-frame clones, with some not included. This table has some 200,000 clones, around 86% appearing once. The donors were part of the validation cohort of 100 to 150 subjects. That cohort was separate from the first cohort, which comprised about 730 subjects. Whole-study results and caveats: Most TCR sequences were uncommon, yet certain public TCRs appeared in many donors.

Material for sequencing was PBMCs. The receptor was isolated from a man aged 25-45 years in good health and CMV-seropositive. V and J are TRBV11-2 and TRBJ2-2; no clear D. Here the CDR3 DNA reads TGTGCCAGCAGCTTAGGGCTTGCCACCGGGGAGCTGTTTTTT. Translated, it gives CASSLGLATGELFF.